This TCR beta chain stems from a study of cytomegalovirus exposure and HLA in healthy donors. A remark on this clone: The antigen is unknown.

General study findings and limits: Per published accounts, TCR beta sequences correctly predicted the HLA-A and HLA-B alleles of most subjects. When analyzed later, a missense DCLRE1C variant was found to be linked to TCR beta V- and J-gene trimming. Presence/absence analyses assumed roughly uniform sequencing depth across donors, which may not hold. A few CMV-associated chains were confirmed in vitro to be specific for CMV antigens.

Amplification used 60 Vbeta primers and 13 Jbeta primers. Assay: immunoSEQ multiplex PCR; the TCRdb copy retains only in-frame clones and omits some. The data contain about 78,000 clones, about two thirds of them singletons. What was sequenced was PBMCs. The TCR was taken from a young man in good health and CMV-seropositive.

The CDR3 reads CASQQDSNQPQHF. The CDR3, as DNA: TGTGCCAGTCAACAGGATAGCAATCAGCCCCAGCATTTT. The chain combines TRBV2 with TRBJ1-5, with D tentatively TRBD1 (5 bases). V lost 9 bases and J lost 0, with 9 bases in between. The CDR3 covers 13 residues. Germline V gene sequence: CDR1 SNHLY, CDR2 FYNNEI.